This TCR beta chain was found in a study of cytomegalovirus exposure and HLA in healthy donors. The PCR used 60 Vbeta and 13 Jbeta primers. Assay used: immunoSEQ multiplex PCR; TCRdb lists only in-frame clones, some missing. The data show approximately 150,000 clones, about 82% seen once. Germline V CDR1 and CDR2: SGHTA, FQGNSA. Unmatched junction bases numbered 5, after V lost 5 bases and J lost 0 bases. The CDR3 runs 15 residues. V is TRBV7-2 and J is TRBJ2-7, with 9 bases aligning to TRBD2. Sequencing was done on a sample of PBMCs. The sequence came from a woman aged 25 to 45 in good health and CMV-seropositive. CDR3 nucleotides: TGTGCCAGCAGCCCAAGCGGGGGGAGCTCCTACGAGCAGTACTTC. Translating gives CASSPSGGSSYEQYF.